The T cell receptor beta chain under discussion was sequenced for a study of blood T cell repertoires in COVID-19. Study in general: The origin of the acute and convalescent COVID-19 samples was the United States, Italy and Spain. PBMCs, B-cell-depleted T cells, or T cells were the source of the cDNA or gDNA that made up the material.

Authors' data handling: Scientists estimated how many nucleated cells there were by amplifying reference gene primers. Sequenced by immunoSEQ multiplex PCR; TCRdb stores in-frame clones only, minus some. V, J and clone size reflect that table, while D and trimming were determined from the DNA. The sample lists roughly 200,000 clones; around 84% were seen once. The CDR3 spans 15 residues. V was clipped by 0 bases and J by 0 bases, with 9 bases between them. Germline CDR1 is MGHRA and CDR2 is YSYEKL. The V call is TRBV4-1, the J call TRBJ2-7; D unclear. The TCR originated in a woman at least 80 years old with acute or convalescent COVID-19. Source material: peripheral blood. This CDR3 is CASSQDPDISYEQYF. In nucleotides, the CDR3 is TGCGCCAGCAGCCAAGACCCCGACATCTCCTACGAGCAGTACTTC.